This is a list of T cell receptor beta chains from one sample in a study of beta chain features in type 1 diabetes. The table came from immunoSEQ multiplex PCR; TCRdb's copy has only in-frame clones and leaves some out. This sample has 20,000 to 30,000 clones, with roughly 69% found just once. Sequenced: Tregs from blood. The source is a man between 18 and 35 years old with type 1 diabetes. CDR3s include the opening cysteine and the closing phenylalanine or tryptophan. The D gene is left open where the match is weak. A clone size is listed for some rows: how often the clone was seen (once, few, many), or a class if it is expanded.

v_call,clone_size,cdr3_length,j_call,d_call,cdr3_nt,cdr3_aa
TRBV5-1,few,16,TRBJ1-3,NA,TGCGCCAGCAGCTTGCAGGGGCCGCGCTCTGGAAACACCATATATTTT,CASSLQGPRSGNTIYF
TRBV2,NA,13,TRBJ1-1,NA,TGTGCCAGCGGCGTCGGGGGGAACACTGAAGCTTTCTTT,CASGVGGNTEAFF
TRBV7-2,NA,16,TRBJ2-2,NA,TGTGCCAGCAGTCCCGGGACTTACGCGAACACCGGGGAGCTGTTTTTT,CASSPGTYANTGELFF
TRBV6-1,NA,13,TRBJ1-1,NA,TGTGCCAGCAGTCGGGGGGCGAGTACTGAAGCTTCCTTT,CASSRGASTEASF
TRBV4-1,NA,17,TRBJ2-5,NA,TGCGCCAGCAGCCAAAGGCCGGGAGTGGCGGGACAAGAGACCCAGTACTTC,CASSQRPGVAGQETQYF
TRBV11-2,NA,12,TRBJ2-7,NA,TGTGCCAGCAGGGGGGCGAATTACGAGCAGTACTTC,CASRGANYEQYF
TRBV19,NA,15,TRBJ2-6,TRBD1,TGTGCCAGTGCAGGGGGTTACTCTGGGGCCAACGTCCTGACTTTC,CASAGGYSGANVLTF
TRBV7-2,NA,15,TRBJ1-1,TRBD1,TGTGCCAGCAGCTTAGTTGGGACAGGGGGCACTGAAGCTTTCTTT,CASSLVGTGGTEAFF
TRBV15,NA,13,TRBJ2-1,TRBD2,TGTGCCGCCTCCAGCGGGAGAGACAATGAGCAGTTCTTC,CAASSGRDNEQFF
TRBV30,NA,12,TRBJ1-5,NA,TGTGCCTACTCCTGGGGAGCTCAGCCCCAGCATTTT,CAYSWGAQPQHF
TRBV7-2,once,17,TRBJ2-1,TRBD2,TGTGCCAGCAGCTTAGTCGGACTAGCGGGAGGGTACAATGAGCAGTTCTTC,CASSLVGLAGGYNEQFF
TRBV7-6,NA,16,TRBJ2-2,TRBD2,TGTGCCAGCAGCTCTCAAGCGGGGACGAACACCGGGGAGCTGTTTTTT,CASSSQAGTNTGELFF
TRBV28,NA,14,TRBJ2-5,NA,TGTGCCAGCAGTTTGGGCGGGGGCCGGGAGACCCAGTACTTC,CASSLGGGRETQYF
TRBV5-1,NA,15,TRBJ2-5,NA,TGCGCCAGCAGCTCCCTAGGGGGGGCTGGAGAGACCCAGTACTTC,CASSSLGGAGETQYF
TRBV11-2,once,17,TRBJ2-5,TRBD2,TGTGCCAGCAGCCCCGGCCGATTTAGCGGGTACCAAGAGACCCAGTACTTC,CASSPGRFSGYQETQYF
TRBV5-4,NA,16,TRBJ2-3,TRBD2,TGTGCCAGCAGCTTTTTATCGGGGGGGCCCCAAGATACGCAGTATTTT,CASSFLSGGPQDTQYF
TRBV7-9,few,15,TRBJ2-7,NA,TGCGCCAGCAGCCAAGTTCACACAGGCTCCTACGAGCAGTACTTC,CASSQVHTGSYEQYF
TRBV7-9,NA,13,TRBJ1-1,NA,TGTGCCAGCTCCCTGGGGGGGGACACTGAAGCTTTCTTT,CASSLGGDTEAFF
TRBV18,once,16,TRBJ2-3,NA,TGTGCCAGCTCACCCGCGACTAGTAGCTTTGCAGATACGCAGTATTTT,CASSPATSSFADTQYF
TRBV10-3,NA,14,TRBJ2-1,NA,TGTGCCATCAGTCCGGGACTTCCCTACAATGAGCAGTTCTTC,CAISPGLPYNEQFF
TRBV30,NA,13,TRBJ1-2,NA,TGTGCCTGGTCCACCCAGGGGCCCTATGGCTACACCTTC,CAWSTQGPYGYTF
TRBV7-9,NA,16,TRBJ1-2,NA,TGTGCCAGCAGACGATATTTTACGGGACAACACTATGGCTACACCTTC,CASRRYFTGQHYGYTF
TRBV7-9,NA,12,TRBJ2-7,NA,TGTGCCAGCAGCCTTACCCAGGGGGAGCAGTACTTC,CASSLTQGEQYF
TRBV5-1,NA,16,TRBJ2-3,TRBD2,TGCGCCAGCAGCCTGGGACTAGCGGGAACCACAGATACGCAGTATTTT,CASSLGLAGTTDTQYF
TRBV7-2,NA,16,TRBJ2-7,TRBD2,TGTGCCAGCAGCCACGCTAGCGGGAGGGCCCTTAACGAGCAGTACTTC,CASSHASGRALNEQYF
TRBV10-3,once,13,TRBJ2-7,TRBD1,TGTGCCATAGCCGGGACAGGGGCCTACGAGCAGTACTTC,CAIAGTGAYEQYF
TRBV5-1,NA,14,TRBJ2-5,NA,TGCGCCAGCAGCCCGGGTGGCCGCGGGGAGACCCAGTACTTC,CASSPGGRGETQYF
TRBV7-2,once,15,TRBJ2-3,NA,TGTGCCAGCAGCTCCCAAATGTCGGGCACAGATACGCAGTATTTT,CASSSQMSGTDTQYF
TRBV6-6,NA,16,TRBJ2-7,TRBD2,TGTGCCAGCAGTTCTCCGATGACTAGCGGTCCCCGCGAGCAGTACTTC,CASSSPMTSGPREQYF
TRBV7-2,NA,15,TRBJ1-1,NA,TGTGCCAGCAGCTTAGCGCGGGGCCAGAACACTGAAGCTTTCTTT,CASSLARGQNTEAFF
TRBV5-5,NA,18,TRBJ1-6,TRBD1,TGTGCCAGCAGCAGATGGACAGGGCTCAGCTCCTATAATTCACCCCTCCACTTT,CASSRWTGLSSYNSPLHF